The rows below give T cell receptor beta chains drawn from one sample of a study of OX40 agonist ivuxolimab in advanced cancers. Libraries were prepared by immunoSEQ multiplex PCR; TCRdb keeps only in-frame clonotypes and omits some of them. The table records 31,000 or so clones, just over 90% of them present only once. This specimen consisted of CD4+ or CD8+ T cells sorted from blood, obtained in a trial of the OX40 agonist ivuxolimab. These receptors were taken from an adult with an advanced solid tumor such as melanoma, head and neck, liver or kidney cancer. The CDR3 runs from the conserved cysteine through the conserved F or W. The D gene is left open where the match is weak. Not all rows give a size; the values are once, few, many and, for expanded clones, a class.

>TRBV28|-|-|TRBJ1-1
CASSLQGEWTEAFF
TGTGCCAGCAGTTTACAGGGTGAGTGGACTGAAGCTTTCTTT
>TRBV10-1|-|TRBD1|TRBJ2-2
CASSQNRGTGELFF
TGCGCCAGCAGTCAGAACAGGGGGACCGGGGAGCTGTTTTTT
>TRBV27|once|TRBD2|TRBJ2-7
CASSGRLAIYEQYF
TGTGCCAGCAGTGGGCGACTAGCGATTTACGAGCAGTACTTC
>TRBV10-3|-|TRBD1|TRBJ1-2
CATHTPSDRERYGYTF
TGTGCCACCCACACCCCTTCTGACAGGGAGAGGTATGGCTACACCTTC
>TRBV19|-|-|TRBJ1-1
CASSILATPGAEAFF
TGTGCCAGTAGTATATTAGCCACTCCCGGAGCTGAAGCTTTCTTT
>TRBV29-1|-|-|TRBJ1-6
CSVEEGIVRSPLHF
TGCAGCGTTGAGGAGGGGATAGTTCGTTCACCCCTCCACTTT
>TRBV19|-|-|TRBJ2-1
CASSIGGDNEQFF
TGTGCCAGTAGTATAGGCGGGGACAATGAGCAGTTCTTC
>TRBV9|once|-|TRBJ1-3
CASSAGTAGNTIYF
TGTGCCAGCAGCGCCGGGACTGCTGGAAACACCATATATTTT
>TRBV11-2|-|TRBD1|TRBJ2-4
CASSLVGGYLAKNIQYF
TGTGCCAGCAGCTTAGTAGGGGGCTATTTGGCCAAAAACATTCAGTACTTC
>TRBV29-1|-|TRBD1|TRBJ1-1
CSVFTGGAFF
TGCAGCGTCTTTACAGGGGGTGCTTTCTTT
>TRBV9|-|TRBD2|TRBJ2-1
CASSVDYRGGAYNEQFF
TGTGCCAGCAGCGTAGATTATCGTGGGGGGGCCTACAATGAGCAGTTCTTC
>TRBV21-1|-|-|TRBJ1-3
CASSLLRPGIVGNTIYF
TGTGCCAGCAGCCTCCTACGTCCGGGGATAGTTGGAAACACCATATATTTT
>TRBV5-1|-|-|TRBJ2-3
CASSFERGTDTQYF
TGCGCCAGCAGCTTTGAGCGGGGCACAGATACGCAGTATTTT
>TRBV4-3|-|-|TRBJ2-5
CASSQERTRWPQETQYF
TGCGCCAGCAGCCAAGAAAGAACTAGGTGGCCCCAAGAGACCCAGTACTTC
>TRBV28|-|-|TRBJ1-6
CASHRQGINSPLHF
TGTGCCAGCCACCGCCAGGGGATAAATTCACCCCTCCACTTT
>TRBV2|-|TRBD1|TRBJ1-1
CASSDGDRANTEAFF
TGTGCCAGCAGTGATGGGGACAGGGCGAACACTGAAGCTTTCTTT
>TRBV9|once|-|TRBJ1-1
CASSVSENTEAFF
TGTGCCAGCAGCGTATCTGAGAACACTGAAGCTTTCTTT
>TRBV11-1|once|-|TRBJ1-2
CASSSGSYGYTF
TGTGCCAGCAGCTCAGGGTCCTATGGCTACACCTTC
>TRBV30|-|TRBD1|TRBJ1-2
CALEGGPGGYTF
TGTGCGCTGGAAGGGGGCCCCGGAGGCTACACCTTC
>TRBV7-9|-|TRBD1|TRBJ1-5
CASSLGQGPYSNQPQHF
TGTGCCAGCAGCTTGGGACAGGGCCCTTATAGCAATCAGCCCCAGCATTTT